This entry lists 18 T cell receptor beta chains sequenced from one sample in a study of T cell responses to AZD1222 COVID-19 vaccine. TCRdb's copy holds only in-frame clones and misses some; the assay was immunoSEQ multiplex PCR. The repertoire has about 120,000 clones, more than 85% of them found once; the top ten carry less than 8.5%. The sequences come from peripheral blood, collected 28 days after the second AZD1222 dose. Every receptor here comes from an adult who received the AZD1222 COVID-19 vaccine.

The V gene is TRBV4-3, the J gene TRBJ1-3; D not resolved. This CDR3 has 14 amino acids. V dropped 0 bases and J dropped 7 bases, with 10 bases sitting between them. Looked up from germline, CDR1 is LGHNA and CDR2 is YSLEER. The CDR3 spells CASSQDSLSNTIYF. CDR3 DNA: TGCGCCAGCAGCCAAGATTCCCTGTCGAACACCATATATTTT.

This chain joins TRBV7-2 and TRBJ2-7; D unclear. The CDR3 covers 14 residues. V lost 4 bases and J lost 0, with 10 bases in between. From germline, CDR1 is SGHTA and CDR2 FQGNSA. CDR3 in DNA: TGTGCCAGCAGCTCCTACGGGCCCTCCTACGAGCAGTACTTC. Amino acids: CASSSYGPSYEQYF.

This clone showed up just a few times. The chain recombines TRBV11-2 with TRBJ2-7; D remains unclear. This CDR3 has 12 amino acids. Trimming left V 5 bases short and J 5 bases short, with 10 bases between. Germline CDR1 is SGHAT and CDR2 is FQNNGV. CDR3 bases: TGTGCCAGCAGCGCCCGGCTCAACGAGCAGTACTTC. It yields the protein CASSARLNEQYF.

The rearrangement uses TRBV3-1 (or the pseudogene TRBV3-2) and TRBJ2-1; D is unresolved. V was cut by 3 bases and J by 7 bases, with 16 bases left in between. Germline CDR1 and CDR2: LGHDT and YNNKEL (reference sequence). The CDR3 extends over 15 amino acids. The CDR3 loop is CASSHKNRVGNEQFF. CDR3 DNA: TGTGCCAGCAGCCATAAAAATCGAGTGGGGAATGAGCAGTTCTTC.

The chain combines TRBV19 with TRBJ1-1; TRBD1 might be the D (6 bases). There are 14 residues in the CDR3. Per the germline V gene, CDR1 is LNHDA and CDR2 is SQIVND (reference sequence). Trimming removed 8 bases at V and 1 base at J, with 14 bases between. CDR3 sequence (DNA): TGTGCCAGTGTACAGATACAGGGGAACACTGAAGCTTTCTTT. Its protein is CASVQIQGNTEAFF. Variable domain in full (rest from reference TRBV19 and TRBJ1-1): DGGITQSPKYLFRKEGQNVTLSCEQNLNHDAMYWYRQDPGQGLRLIYYSQIVNDFQKGDIAEGYSVSREKKESFPLTVTSAQKNPTAFYLCASVQIQGNTEAFFGQGTRLTVV.

The chain has TRBV11-2 and TRBJ1-1, with unresolved D. Germline V gene lookup returns CDR1 SGHAT and CDR2 FQNNGV. V lost 2 bases and J 7 bases, leaving 14 bases between the germline ends. This CDR3 has 14 amino acids. CDR3 sequence: CASSLMIEDLEAFF. As DNA, the CDR3 is TGTGCCAGCAGCTTAATGATAGAGGACCTTGAAGCTTTCTTT.

The chain combines TRBV6-2 or TRBV6-3 with TRBJ2-7, with a tentative D call TRBD1 (7 bases). The CDR3 loop spans 15 amino acids. The germline V and J ends were trimmed by 4 bases and 6 bases, with 19 bases remaining between them. Germline lookup yields CDR1 MNHEY and CDR2 SVGEGT. The CDR3 loop reads CASSSGGTANGEQYF. In DNA form, the CDR3 reads TGTGCCAGCAGTTCAGGGGGGACAGCAAACGGCGAGCAGTACTTC.

In its sample, this clone was seen once. The rearrangement uses TRBV12-3 or TRBV12-4 and TRBJ1-1; D is unresolved. Between the trimmed V and J ends, which lost 6 bases and 8 bases, there was a span of 10 bases. The CDR3 extends over 11 amino acids. The CDR3 loop is CASSHPGEAFF. The CDR3 nucleotides are TGTGCCAGCAGCCACCCGGGAGAAGCTTTCTTT.

The V call is TRBV6-5, the J call TRBJ1-2; D not resolved. Between the trimmed V and J ends, which lost 3 bases and 6 bases, there was a span of 17 bases. Per germline, CDR1 MNHEY and CDR2 SVGAGI. This CDR3 comprises 15 residues. CDR3 in DNA: TGTGCCAGCAGTTATGAGTACGTCGTTAAGGATGGCTACACCTTC. Amino acids: CASSYEYVVKDGYTF.

The genes are TRBV28 and TRBJ1-2; a possible D gene is TRBD1 (5 bases). Looked up from germline, CDR1 is MDHEN and CDR2 is SYDVKM. This CDR3 spans 15 amino acids. Trimming stripped 5 bases from V and 7 bases from J, with 20 bases between. CDR3 residues: CASSPAWVEGFGYTF. The CDR3 DNA reads as TGTGCCAGCAGTCCGGCGTGGGTGGAGGGGTTTGGCTACACCTTC.

This chain uses TRBV2 with TRBJ2-3; 10 nucleotides agree with TRBD2. The germline gives CDR1 SNHLY, CDR2 FYNNEI. The J segment lost 1 base and the V segment lost 3 bases, leaving 4 bases of the junction unmatched. The CDR3 has 16 amino acids. CDR3 protein: CASSDERGGGTDTQYF. CDR3 nucleotide sequence: TGTGCCAGCAGTGACGAGCGGGGGGGTGGCACAGATACGCAGTATTTT.

V is TRBV7-9 and J is TRBJ1-2, with 8 bases lining up with TRBD1. Germline values: CDR1 SEHNR, CDR2 FQNEAQ (reference sequence). The CDR3 has 15 amino acids. The trim removed 1 base at V and 2 bases at J, leaving 3 bases unmatched. DNA for the CDR3: TGTGCCAGCAGCTTAGAAACAGGGGGAAACTATGGCTACACCTTC. This translates into CASSLETGGNYGYTF.

The chain carries TRBV6-5 and TRBJ2-7, with TRBD1 matching over 9 bases. Germline CDR1 is MNHEY and CDR2 is SVGAGI. The CDR3 consists of 15 residues. The J segment lost 9 bases and the V segment lost 10 bases, leaving 19 bases of the junction unmatched. The CDR3: CATLPGQGPRVGQYF. In DNA form, the CDR3 reads TGTGCCACACTACCGGGACAGGGTCCCCGGGTCGGGCAGTACTTC.

This chain links TRBV11-1 with TRBJ1-1; no clear D gene. Germline V gene data show CDR1 as SGHAT and CDR2 as FQDESV (reference sequence). V lost 6 bases and J 4 bases, leaving 15 bases between the germline ends. The CDR3 loop spans 14 amino acids. This CDR3 is CASSPSYLGTEAFF. Here the CDR3 DNA reads TGTGCCAGCAGTCCGAGCTATCTGGGCACTGAAGCTTTCTTT.

The rearrangement uses TRBV29-1 and TRBJ1-2, with TRBD1 identical over 7 bases. The germline gives CDR1 SQVTM, CDR2 ANQGSEA. This CDR3 has 13 residues. V dropped 7 bases and J dropped 4; count of bases not matched to a gene: 9. The CDR3 sequence is CSGYLWDSYGYTF. The CDR3 nucleotides read TGCAGCGGGTATTTATGGGACAGCTATGGCTACACCTTC.

The V call is TRBV5-8, the J call TRBJ2-2, with D hard to call. Germline V lookup: CDR1 SGHTS, CDR2 YDEGEE. CDR3 size: 20 residues. Between the trimmed V and J ends, which lost 4 bases and 1 base, there was a span of 26 bases. For the CDR3, the DNA is TGTGCCAGCAGCGCCTCAAATCCCCGTGCTAGGTCGGGGAACACCGGGGAGCTGTTTTTT. Translated, it gives CASSASNPRARSGNTGELFF.

The chain employs TRBV30 and TRBJ1-1; D is possibly TRBD1 (5 bases). Germline values: CDR1 GTSNPN, CDR2 SVGIG (reference sequence). There are 15 residues in the CDR3. V dropped 2 bases and J dropped 0 bases, with 13 bases sitting between them. The CDR3 is CAWSIGAGMNTEAFF. The CDR3 nucleotides are TGTGCCTGGAGTATAGGGGCAGGGATGAACACTGAAGCTTTCTTT.

The rearrangement joins TRBV10-3 to TRBJ1-2; possible D gene TRBD1, 6 bases. V lost 8 bases, J lost 6 bases, and 22 bases lay in between. The CDR3 spans 15 residues. Germline CDR1 reads ENHRY; CDR2 reads SYGVKD. The CDR3 coding sequence is TGTGCCATCGGAGAGGGATCCGGGGGCAAGAATGGCTACACCTTC. It encodes CAIGEGSGGKNGYTF.